One T cell receptor beta chain is described in this entry. Its antigen remains unknown. The data derive from a study of beta chain features in type 1 diabetes. Overall study findings and caveats: A moderate, significant TCRB CDR3 shortening appeared in type 1 diabetes across four CD4+ subsets. More deletions and fewer insertions at VDJ junctions were seen in type 1 diabetes patients.

Purity exceeding 98% was reached by all sorted populations. This CDR3 has 16 residues. V lost 4 bases and J lost 1, with 16 bases in between. Germline CDR1 reads KGHSY; CDR2 reads FQNENV. The entirety of the isolated RNA underwent reverse transcription, so expressed TCRB transcripts were sequenced. Libraries were prepared by immunoSEQ multiplex PCR; TCRdb keeps only in-frame clonotypes and omits some of them. The data contain 600,000 to 700,000 clones, roughly 13% of them singletons. The source is a young man with type 1 diabetes. Sequenced input: naive CD4+ T cells from blood. The chain recombines TRBV16 with TRBJ2-5; no definite D call. The CDR3 loop reads CASSRDINQSQETQYF. The CDR3 DNA follows: TGTGCCAGCAGCCGAGACATAAATCAATCCCAAGAGACCCAGTACTTC.